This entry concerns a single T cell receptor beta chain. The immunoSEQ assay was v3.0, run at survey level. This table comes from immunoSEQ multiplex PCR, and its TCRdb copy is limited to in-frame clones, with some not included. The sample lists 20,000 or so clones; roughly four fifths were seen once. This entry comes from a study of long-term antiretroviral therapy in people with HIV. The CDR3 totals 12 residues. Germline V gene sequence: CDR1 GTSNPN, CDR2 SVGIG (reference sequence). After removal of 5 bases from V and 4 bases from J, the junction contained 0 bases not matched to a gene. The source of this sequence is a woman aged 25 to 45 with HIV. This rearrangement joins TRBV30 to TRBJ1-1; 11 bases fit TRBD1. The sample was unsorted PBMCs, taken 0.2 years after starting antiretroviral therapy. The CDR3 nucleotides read TGTGCCTGGGGACAGGGGGCCACTGAAGCTTTCTTT. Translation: CAWGQGATEAFF.